This is a list of T cell receptor beta chains from one sample in a study of cytomegalovirus exposure and HLA in healthy donors. Generated by immunoSEQ multiplex PCR, the TCRdb table keeps only in-frame clones and is missing some. Seen here are about 140,000 clones, approximately 84% observed once, and the top ten hold roughly 10%. Sequencing used PBMCs. Receptors originate from an older woman in good health and CMV-seropositive. Both conserved end residues are part of each CDR3. Each record gives: J gene, D gene, V gene, clone size, CDR3 DNA, CDR3 protein. A D gene is named only where the DNA matches it firmly. Not every row has a clone size; where given, it reads once, few, many or a size class.

>TRBJ1-5|TRBD1|TRBV28|-
TGTGCCAGCAGACCCTGGACAGGGGGCGGCTGGAATCAGCCCCAGCATTTT
CASRPWTGGGWNQPQHF
>TRBJ1-1|-|TRBV9|once
TGTGCCAGCAGCGCCCCCAAGGGACACCACACTGAAGCTTTCTTT
CASSAPKGHHTEAFF
>TRBJ2-3|TRBD2|TRBV18|-
TGTGCCAGCTCACCACCCACGGCACGTAGCGGGACTAGCACAGATACGCAGTATTTT
CASSPPTARSGTSTDTQYF
>TRBJ2-7|TRBD2|TRBV28|few
TGTGCCAGCAGTCCCAGACTAGCGGGGGGCCTCCACGAGCAGTACTTC
CASSPRLAGGLHEQYF
>TRBJ1-4|TRBD1|TRBV16|-
TGTGCCAGCAGCCAAATCTCCGGGACAGGGAACGAAAAACTGTTTTTT
CASSQISGTGNEKLFF
>TRBJ1-1|TRBD1|TRBV30|-
TGTGCCTGGAGGTGGCCGGACAGGGGTATTGGTGAAGCTTTCTTT
CAWRWPDRGIGEAFF
>TRBJ2-2|-|TRBV29-1|-
TGCAGCACCCGCAGGGGAACGAACACCGGGGAGCTGTTTTTT
CSTRRGTNTGELFF
>TRBJ2-7|-|TRBV30|-
TGTGCCTGGAGTGTAGGGGCAGCCGTTACCTACGAGCAGTACTTC
CAWSVGAAVTYEQYF
>TRBJ1-3|-|TRBV30|-
TGTGCCTGGAGTGCCGGCCGGGACACCATATATTTT
CAWSAGRDTIYF
>TRBJ2-1|TRBD2|TRBV27|-
TGTGCCAGCAGTTTTAGCGGGAGGAATGAGCAGTTCTTC
CASSFSGRNEQFF
>TRBJ1-4|-|TRBV5-1|-
TGCGCCAGCAGTGAGGATAGCAATGAAAAACTGTTTTTT
CASSEDSNEKLFF
>TRBJ2-7|TRBD1|TRBV10-1|many
TGCGCCAGCAGTCCTACCCTGGGACAGTTCTTTACCTACGAGCAGTACTTC
CASSPTLGQFFTYEQYF
>TRBJ2-2|TRBD1|TRBV10-3|-
TGTGCCACCCCGGGACAGGGAGCCGGGGAGCTGTTTTTT
CATPGQGAGELFF
>TRBJ1-6|TRBD1|TRBV7-9|-
TGTGCCAGCAGCCCGGGAGGGACAGGGGGTTACTCACCCCTCCACTTT
CASSPGGTGGYSPLHF
>TRBJ2-5|TRBD2|TRBV2|-
TGTGCCAGCAAGAGGGGAGGGGACGAGACCCAGTACTTC
CASKRGGDETQYF
>TRBJ2-2|TRBD1|TRBV4-1|-
TGCGCCAGCAGCCAAGATGGGGACAGTGCGAACACCGGGGAGCTGTTTTTT
CASSQDGDSANTGELFF
>TRBJ1-4|TRBD1|TRBV15|-
TGTGCCACCAGCAGACGGGACAGAGTAGCTGAAAAACTGTTTTTT
CATSRRDRVAEKLFF
>TRBJ1-4|TRBD1|TRBV19|-
TGTGCCAGTAGTACGGGACAGCTACCTCTAGGAGATGAAAAACTGTTTTTT
CASSTGQLPLGDEKLFF
>TRBJ2-2|-|TRBV7-2|-
TGTGCCAGCAGCTTATTATTAGCGGACAACACCGGGGAGCTGTTTTTT
CASSLLLADNTGELFF
>TRBJ2-1|-|TRBV6-1|-
TGTGCCAGCACCCCACTCGCCTTCAATGAGCAGTTCTTC
CASTPLAFNEQFF
>TRBJ2-7|-|TRBV13|-
TGTGCCAGCAGCCCGCGCCTAGAGGGCTACGAGCAGTACTTC
CASSPRLEGYEQYF
>TRBJ1-2|-|TRBV28|-
TGTGCCAGCAGACCCCTGAACATGGCTGGCGGCTACACCTTC
CASRPLNMAGGYTF
>TRBJ2-7|TRBD2|TRBV6-1|-
TGTGCCAGCCACGATGGGTGGGGGGGACTGTACTTC
CASHDGWGGLYF
>TRBJ2-7|-|TRBV18|-
TGTGCCAGCTCACCCGGGATGGAACACGAGCAGTACTTC
CASSPGMEHEQYF
>TRBJ2-1|TRBD2|TRBV27|-
TGTGCCAGCAGTTCCGAAGGGGCTAGCGGCCCCTACAATGAGCAGTTCTTC
CASSSEGASGPYNEQFF
>TRBJ2-7|TRBD1|TRBV18|-
TGTGCCAGCTCAACGACACAGACAGGGATCTACGAGCAGTACTTC
CASSTTQTGIYEQYF
>TRBJ2-7|-|TRBV7-2|-
TGTGCCAGCAGCCCCGGGACAAAATACGAGCAGTACTTC
CASSPGTKYEQYF
>TRBJ1-4|-|TRBV30|-
TGTGCCTGGAGGGTCGCAGCGAATGAAAAACTGTTTTTT
CAWRVAANEKLFF
>TRBJ2-5|TRBD1|TRBV7-9|-
TGTGCCAGCAGTCCCCAGACAGGGGGGCAAGAGACCCAGTACTTC
CASSPQTGGQETQYF
>TRBJ2-2|-|TRBV19|-
TGTGCCAGTAGTATCCAGGGGACGAACACCGGGGAGCTGTTTTTT
CASSIQGTNTGELFF
>TRBJ2-3|TRBD2|TRBV5-6|-
TGTGCCAGCAGCATCCCGCTAGCGGGAAGGGCAGATACGCAGTATTTT
CASSIPLAGRADTQYF
>TRBJ1-3|TRBD1|TRBV5-1|-
TGCGCCAGCAGCCCCGACGGGACAGCTGGAAACACCATATATTTT
CASSPDGTAGNTIYF
>TRBJ2-1|TRBD2|TRBV15|-
TGTGCCACGGGAAGAGGTTTAGCGGGAGCTAGTGAGCAGTTCTTC
CATGRGLAGASEQFF
>TRBJ2-3|-|TRBV29-1|-
TGCAGCGTTGAAGAGAGGTATACGCAGTATTTT
CSVEERYTQYF
>TRBJ2-7|-|TRBV5-4|-
TGTGCCGGTCTGGTCAAGACGGGTACCTACGAGCAGTACTTC
CAGLVKTGTYEQYF
>TRBJ2-3|TRBD1|TRBV7-9|-
TGTGCCAGCAGCCTGACAGGGGCGAGCACAGATACGCAGTATTTT
CASSLTGASTDTQYF
>TRBJ2-1|TRBD2|TRBV4-3|-
TGCGCCAGCAGCCAATCTGCTAGCGGGATAGGCGGTGAGCAGTTCTTC
CASSQSASGIGGEQFF
>TRBJ2-2|TRBD2|TRBV9|-
TGTGCCAGCAGCACGAGAGGACTAGCGGGAACCGGGGAGCTGTTTTTT
CASSTRGLAGTGELFF
>TRBJ2-1|TRBD2|TRBV27|-
TGTGCCAGCACCACTAGCGGGAGTTACAATGAGCAGTTCTTC
CASTTSGSYNEQFF
>TRBJ1-2|-|TRBV11-3|-
TGTGCCAGCAGCCCACGCGCTAACTATGGCTACACCTTC
CASSPRANYGYTF
>TRBJ2-7|TRBD2|TRBV29-1|-
TGCAGCGTTAGCGGGGGGTTCGAGCAGTACTTC
CSVSGGFEQYF
>TRBJ1-1|-|TRBV28|-
TGTGCCAGCAGTTTTCAATCTGGAGGGGTCAAGGGAGCTTTCTTT
CASSFQSGGVKGAFF